This passage covers 27 T cell receptor beta chains from one sample sequenced in a study of cytomegalovirus exposure and HLA in healthy donors. Vbeta (60) and Jbeta (13) primers were used in the PCR. Here immunoSEQ multiplex PCR was the method, and the copy in TCRdb shows in-frame clones only, minus some. The data hold tens of thousands of clones, with 65% to 70% observed a single time. The sequenced sample was PBMCs. The receptors derive from a man aged 40-50 years in good health and CMV-seropositive.

This clone was recorded a few times. The chain uses TRBV30 and TRBJ2-3, with 8 bases aligning to TRBD2. The V gene's germline CDR1 is GTSNPN and CDR2 SVGIG (reference sequence). The V and J ends lost 2 bases and 3 bases, in that order; junction bases with no gene match: 7. This CDR3 is built from 15 residues. As DNA, the CDR3 is TGTGCCTGGAGTCCCAGTAGCGGGGTTACAGATACGCAGTATTTT. Protein sequence: CAWSPSSGVTDTQYF.

The genes are TRBV13 and TRBJ2-7, with 15 bases lining up with TRBD2. The CDR3 extends over 17 amino acids. In germline, CDR1 is PRHDT, CDR2 FYEKMQ (reference sequence). The J segment lost 1 base and the V segment lost 1 base, leaving 2 bases of the junction unmatched. The CDR3 spells CASSLAGTSGGSYEQYF. In DNA form, the CDR3 reads TGTGCCAGCAGCTTAGCCGGGACTAGCGGGGGGTCCTACGAGCAGTACTTC. The variable domain in full, completed from reference TRBV13 and TRBJ2-7, reads AAGVIQSPRHLIKEKRETATLKCYPIPRHDTVYWYQQGPGQDPQFLISFYEKMQSDKGSIPDRFSAQQFSDYHSELNMSSLELGDSALYFCASSLAGTSGGSYEQYFGPGTRLTVT.

The chain joins TRBV6-5 to TRBJ2-7; TRBD2 aligns across 10 bases. This CDR3 contains 15 residues. Germline CDR1 is MNHEY and CDR2 is SVGAGI. Losses at the gene ends were 4 bases for V and 4 bases for J; bases not matched to a gene: 7. This CDR3 is CASSSSGGAGYEQYF. The CDR3 coding sequence is TGTGCCAGCAGTTCGAGCGGGGGGGCAGGGTACGAGCAGTACTTC.

This clone was found a few times. V and J are TRBV7-8 and TRBJ2-5; TRBD2 matches at 15 bases. The CDR3 length is 18 residues. The V gene's germline CDR1 is SGHVS and CDR2 FQNEAQ. The V and J ends lost 4 bases and 5 bases, in that order; junction bases with no gene match: 11. CDR3 sequence (DNA): TGTGCCAGCAGCTCACCTGCCGGGACTAGCGGGGGGACGGAGACCCAGTACTTC. Translating gives CASSSPAGTSGGTETQYF.

The chain is built from TRBV5-1 and TRBJ2-7, with D perhaps TRBD2 (5 bases). The CDR3 has 14 amino acids. V lost 7 bases and J 3 bases, leaving 17 bases between the germline ends. Per the germline V gene, CDR1 is SGHRS and CDR2 is YFSETQ. CDR3 amino acids: CASARRGWVYEQYF. The CDR3 DNA is TGCGCCAGCGCCCGACGGGGTTGGGTCTACGAGCAGTACTTC.

To note about this clone: At one end, the junction sequence differs from germline, possibly due to a read error. This rearrangement joins TRBV11-2 to TRBJ2-7, with TRBD1 as a possible D gene (6 bases). From germline, CDR1 is SGHAT and CDR2 FQNNGV. The CDR3 spans 12 residues. The DNA for the CDR3 is TGTGCCAGCAGCCAGGAGGACAGTAACGGAAACTTC. Its translation: CASSQEDSNGNF.

V is TRBV6-5 and J is TRBJ2-7; no reliable D call. The CDR3 runs to 16 residues. Trimming removed 0 bases at V and 2 bases at J, with 14 bases between. The germline gives CDR1 MNHEY, CDR2 SVGAGI. The CDR3: CASSYSEWSGTYEQYF. CDR3 DNA: TGTGCCAGCAGTTACTCCGAGTGGTCAGGAACCTACGAGCAGTACTTC.

V is TRBV6-4 and J is TRBJ1-6; TRBD1 is a possible D gene (5 bases). Trimming removed 9 bases from V and 9 bases from J, with 15 bases in between. The CDR3 runs to 13 residues. Germline values: CDR1 MRHNA, CDR2 SNTAGT. The CDR3 nucleotides read TGTGCCAGTCGGCGGGACCTAGCTTCACCCCTCCACTTT. This sequence encodes CASRRDLASPLHF.

This clone occurred once. V and J are TRBV7-9 and TRBJ1-1; 7 bases fit TRBD1. The V segment lost 6 bases and the J segment 5 bases; nucleotides outside the gene matches: 6. The V gene's germline CDR1 is SEHNR and CDR2 FQNEAQ (reference sequence). The CDR3 contains 13 residues. As DNA, the CDR3 is TGTGCCAGCAGAGGACAGGCCAGGACTGAAGCTTTCTTT. It is translated as CASRGQARTEAFF. Full variable domain (outside the CDR3, taken from reference TRBV7-9 and TRBJ1-1): DTGVSQNPRHKITKRGQNVTFRCDPISEHNRLYWYRQTLGQGPEFLTYFQNEAQLEKSRLLSDRFSAERPKGSFSTLEIQRTEQGDSAMYLCASRGQARTEAFFGQGTRLTVV.

The chain carries TRBV25-1 and TRBJ2-5, with D possibly matching TRBD2 (6 bases). The CDR3 runs 14 residues. With 2 bases removed from V and 4 bases from J, the gap between germline ends came to 11 bases. Germline V gene lookup returns CDR1 MGHDK and CDR2 SYGVNS. The CDR3 loop is CASSETDGRETQYF. CDR3 sequence (DNA): TGTGCCAGCAGTGAAACGGACGGGAGAGAGACCCAGTACTTC.

The chain carries TRBV6-1 and TRBJ2-7; TRBD1 aligns across 8 bases. The CDR3 is made up of 16 amino acids. The germline CDR1 and CDR2 sequences are MNHNS and SASEGT. Trimming took 1 base from V and 5 from J; bases not matched to a gene: 10. The CDR3: CASSEEQGVGSDEQYF. The DNA for the CDR3 is TGTGCCAGCAGTGAAGAACAGGGGGTCGGTAGTGACGAGCAGTACTTC.

This clone was picked up a small number of times. The chain combines TRBV19 with TRBJ2-4; D not resolved. This CDR3 has 17 amino acids. V was clipped by 3 bases and J by 0 bases, with 15 bases between them. Germline V gene data show CDR1 as LNHDA and CDR2 as SQIVND (reference sequence). The DNA of the CDR3 is TGTGCCAGTAGTATCCGGGTTTCCGAGTTAGCCAAAAACATTCAGTACTTC. Its protein product is CASSIRVSELAKNIQYF.

The chain carries TRBV27 and TRBJ1-1; possible D gene TRBD1, 6 bases. The CDR3 is 12 residues long. CDR1 is MNHEY, CDR2 SMNVEV, per germline (reference sequence). The V end was cut by 3 bases, the J end by 8 bases, with 10 bases between. This chain's CDR3 is CASSLGASEAFF. DNA for the CDR3: TGTGCCAGCAGTTTGGGGGCTTCGGAAGCTTTCTTT.

This clone occurred once. V gene TRBV5-1 combines with J gene TRBJ1-5; 10 nucleotides line up with TRBD1. Germline assignment: CDR1 SGHRS and CDR2 YFSETQ. Trimming at V came to 4 bases and at J to 5 bases, leaving 3 bases not matched to a gene. CDR3 length: 14 amino acids. The CDR3 sequence is CASSTGTGDQPQHF. The CDR3 DNA reads as TGCGCCAGCAGCACCGGGACAGGGGATCAGCCCCAGCATTTT.

A few counts support this clone. The chain recombines TRBV4-1 with TRBJ1-1; tentative D call: TRBD1 (6 bases). The CDR3 extends over 16 amino acids. Germline values: CDR1 MGHRA, CDR2 YSYEKL. Trimming pared 0 bases from V and 0 bases from J, leaving 11 bases between. CDR3 region: CASSQDAGALNTEAFF. CDR3 DNA: TGCGCCAGCAGCCAAGATGCGGGGGCCCTGAACACTGAAGCTTTCTTT.

This chain joins TRBV9 and TRBJ1-4; 7 bases are a match to TRBD1. CDR1 is SGDLS and CDR2 is YYNGEE in the germline V gene. This CDR3 contains 14 residues. V shed 3 bases and J 8 bases; nucleotides not matched to a gene: 7. The CDR3 loop is CASSARQGGEKLFF. For the CDR3, the DNA is TGTGCCAGCAGCGCCCGACAGGGCGGGGAAAAACTGTTTTTT.

This rearrangement joins TRBV28 to TRBJ2-7; TRBD1 matches 8 bases. Germline V gene data show CDR1 as MDHEN and CDR2 as SYDVKM. V gave up 5 bases and J gave up 2 bases; unmatched junction bases: 11. The CDR3 totals 16 residues. CDR3 in amino acids: CASSPPGQVVAYEQYF. CDR3 sequence (DNA): TGTGCCAGCAGTCCACCGGGACAGGTAGTAGCCTACGAGCAGTACTTC. The full variable domain, in which reference TRBV28 and TRBJ2-7 provide the parts outside the CDR3, is DVKVTQSSRYLVKRTGEKVFLECVQDMDHENMFWYRQDPGLGLRLIYFSYDVKMKEKGDIPEGYSVSREKKERFSLILESASTNQTSMYLCASSPPGQVVAYEQYFGPGTRLTVT.

This clone showed up just a few times. The chain couples TRBV6-4 to TRBJ2-1, with a weak D call TRBD2 (7 bases). Germline V CDR1 and CDR2: MRHNA, SNTAGT. This CDR3 spans 14 amino acids. V dropped 5 bases and J dropped 7 bases, with 15 bases sitting between them. The DNA for the CDR3 is TGTGCCAGCAGTAGGGAGGGGGTCGGGAATGAGCAGTTCTTC. This translates into CASSREGVGNEQFF.

This chain connects TRBV28 to TRBJ2-5; D may be TRBD1 (6 bases). The V and J ends lost 6 bases and 3 bases respectively, with 8 bases between them. The CDR3 runs to 12 residues. CDR1 and CDR2 (germline): MDHEN, SYDVKM. The CDR3 sequence: CASRGGKETQYF. CDR3 nucleotide sequence: TGTGCCAGCAGAGGGGGTAAAGAGACCCAGTACTTC. The full variable domain, rest sourced from reference TRBV28 and TRBJ2-5, is DVKVTQSSRYLVKRTGEKVFLECVQDMDHENMFWYRQDPGLGLRLIYFSYDVKMKEKGDIPEGYSVSREKKERFSLILESASTNQTSMYLCASRGGKETQYFGPGTRLLVL.

V and J are TRBV28 and TRBJ1-5; a possible D gene is TRBD1 (5 bases). Germline V gives CDR1 MDHEN, CDR2 SYDVKM. This CDR3 contains 14 residues. V was clipped by 3 bases and J by 4 bases, with 10 bases between them. The CDR3 DNA sequence: TGTGCCAGCAGTTTCGTCAGGGTGAATCAGCCCCAGCATTTT. Translating it yields CASSFVRVNQPQHF.

The chain joins TRBV5-8 to TRBJ2-3; 10 nucleotides match TRBD1. The CDR3 is 16 amino acids. The junction had 9 bases not matched to a gene; V was cut back by 4 bases and J by 4 bases. Germline CDR1 SGHTS, CDR2 YDEGEE. The CDR3 DNA reads TGTGCCAGCAGCCTCAACCGGGACAGGGGCGCAGATACGCAGTATTTT. It is translated as CASSLNRDRGADTQYF.

The J gene is TRBJ1-5, the V gene TRBV19; D not resolved. CDR1 is LNHDA and CDR2 is SQIVND in the germline V gene (reference sequence). CDR3 length: 13 amino acids. V lost 1 base, J lost 6 bases, and 7 bases lay in between. This CDR3 is CASSIAASQPQHF. Written as DNA, the CDR3 is TGTGCCAGTAGTATAGCCGCTAGTCAGCCCCAGCATTTT.

The CDR3 spells CASSSWTGGSGNTIYF. CDR3 DNA sequence: TGTGCCAGCAGCTCCTGGACAGGGGGCTCTGGAAACACCATATATTTT. The V call is TRBV7-8, the J call TRBJ1-3; the match to TRBD1 covers 10 bases. Germline-derived CDR1 and CDR2 are SGHVS and FQNEAQ. The CDR3 is made up of 16 amino acids. V trimming: 4 bases; J trimming: 0 bases; junction bases outside the gene matches: 3.

This clone appeared a few times. This chain links TRBV28 with TRBJ2-7; D might be TRBD2 (7 bases). The germline V gene encodes CDR1 MDHEN and CDR2 SYDVKM. This CDR3 comprises 14 residues. V lost 3 bases and J 4 bases, leaving 13 bases between the germline ends. The CDR3 DNA is TGTGCCAGCAGTTTTAGGGGGGGCGGGTACGAGCAGTACTTC. Its translation: CASSFRGGGYEQYF.

The chain has TRBV5-6 and TRBJ2-5, with D perhaps matching TRBD1 (6 bases). The germline V gene encodes CDR1 SGHDT and CDR2 YYEEEE. The CDR3 runs to 16 residues. V was clipped by 3 bases and J by 2 bases, with 17 bases between them. The CDR3 DNA reads as TGTGCCAGCAGCTCACAGGGACCCGGCAAACAAGAGACCCAGTACTTC. This gives the protein CASSSQGPGKQETQYF.

This clone was detected only a few times. V usage is TRBV7-6 and J usage is TRBJ2-5; 8 nucleotides agree with TRBD1. Germline V CDR1 and CDR2: SGHVS, FNYEAQ. The CDR3 has 14 amino acids. With 2 bases clipped from V and 4 bases from J, the junction kept 3 bases outside the gene matches. The CDR3 sequence: CASSLTDRAETQYF. The CDR3 DNA sequence: TGTGCCAGCAGCTTAACGGACAGGGCAGAGACCCAGTACTTC.

The rearrangement links TRBV2 to TRBJ2-1, with 14 bases aligning to TRBD2. With V trimmed by 5 bases and J by 6 bases, 3 bases remained unmatched. Germline values: CDR1 SNHLY, CDR2 FYNNEI. The CDR3 loop spans 15 amino acids. CDR3 bases: TGTGCCAGCAGTCAGACTAGCGGGGGGGCCAATGAGCAGTTCTTC. The encoded protein is CASSQTSGGANEQFF.